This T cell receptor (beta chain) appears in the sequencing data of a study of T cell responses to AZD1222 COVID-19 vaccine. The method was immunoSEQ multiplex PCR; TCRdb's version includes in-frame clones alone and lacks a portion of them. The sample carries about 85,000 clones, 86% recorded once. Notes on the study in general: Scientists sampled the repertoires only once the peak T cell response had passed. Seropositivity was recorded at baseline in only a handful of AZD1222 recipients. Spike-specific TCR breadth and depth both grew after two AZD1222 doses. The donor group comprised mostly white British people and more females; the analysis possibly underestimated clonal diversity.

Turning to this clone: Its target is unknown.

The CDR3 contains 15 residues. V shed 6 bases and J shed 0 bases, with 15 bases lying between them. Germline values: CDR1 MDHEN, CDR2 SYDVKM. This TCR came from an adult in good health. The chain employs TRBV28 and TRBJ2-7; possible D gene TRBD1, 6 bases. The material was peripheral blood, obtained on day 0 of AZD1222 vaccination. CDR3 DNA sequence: TGTGCCAGCAGGGACCCTAGGGGGACCTCCTACGAGCAGTACTTC. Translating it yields CASRDPRGTSYEQYF.